Presented here are 13 T cell receptor beta chains from one specimen sequenced in a study of blood T cell repertoires in COVID-19. Assay: immunoSEQ multiplex PCR; the TCRdb copy retains only in-frame clones and omits some. The sample contains tens of thousands of clones, around nine tenths of which appear only once. The specimen was peripheral blood. Every receptor here comes from a woman over 75 with active COVID-19.

The rearrangement uses TRBV30 and TRBJ2-3, with D maybe TRBD1 (5 bases). The CDR3 loop spans 15 amino acids. Germline V gene data show CDR1 as GTSNPN and CDR2 as SVGIG (reference sequence). With 0 bases removed from V and 6 bases from J, the gap between germline ends came to 16 bases. The CDR3 sequence is CAWSVQGGHGDTQYF. The CDR3 DNA reads as TGTGCCTGGAGTGTACAAGGCGGACATGGGGATACGCAGTATTTT. Variable domain in full (rest from reference TRBV30 and TRBJ2-3): SQTIHQWPATLVQPVGSPLSLECTVEGTSNPNLYWYRQAAGRGLQLLFYSVGIGQISSEVPQNLSASRPQDRQFILSSKKLLLSDSGFYLCAWSVQGGHGDTQYFGPGTRLTVL.

This chain uses TRBV7-9 with TRBJ2-5; no reliable D call. The CDR3 totals 13 residues. Germline V lookup: CDR1 SEHNR, CDR2 FQNEAQ (reference sequence). Trimming took off 1 base at V and 5 bases at J, with 8 bases between the two ends. The CDR3 protein is CASSLVGVETQYF. CDR3 coding DNA: TGTGCCAGCAGCTTAGTGGGCGTGGAGACCCAGTACTTC.

The V call is TRBV28, the J call TRBJ1-4; 7 bases map to TRBD1. CDR1 is MDHEN, CDR2 SYDVKM, per germline. The CDR3 runs 13 residues. V shed 7 bases and J 7 bases; nucleotides not matched to a gene: 6. The CDR3 loop is CASMTGLSEKLFF. The CDR3, as DNA: TGTGCCAGCATGACAGGGTTAAGTGAAAAACTGTTTTTT.

The V gene is TRBV19, the J gene TRBJ1-3; the D gene is possibly TRBD1 (6 bases). V shed 5 bases and J shed 0 bases, with 14 bases lying between them. This CDR3 region has 16 residues. Per the germline V gene, CDR1 is LNHDA and CDR2 is SQIVND (reference sequence). In DNA form, the CDR3 reads TGTGCCAGTAGTGTACAGGGCGTAGGCTCTGGAAACACCATATATTTT. Encoded protein: CASSVQGVGSGNTIYF.

The CDR3 loop is CATRGTGVYEQYF. CDR3 bases: TGTGCCACCCGTGGGACAGGGGTGTACGAGCAGTACTTC. This chain joins TRBV15 and TRBJ2-7, with 10 bases that match TRBD1. The CDR3 has 13 amino acids. Germline V gene lookup returns CDR1 LNHNV and CDR2 YYDKDF (reference sequence). Trimming took 8 bases from V and 4 from J; bases not matched to a gene: 5.

The CDR3 region has the DNA TGTGCCAGCAGTTACTGGCTCGGGAGGGCAACTAATGAAAAACTGTTTTTT. It codes for CASSYWLGRATNEKLFF. V gene TRBV6-2 or TRBV6-3 combines with J gene TRBJ1-4; D ambiguous. Trimming removed 1 base at V and 0 bases at J, with 12 bases between. The length of the CDR3 is 17 residues. Germline CDR1 MNHEY, CDR2 SVGEGT.

The table lists this clone with a few counts. The rearrangement links TRBV7-2 to TRBJ1-5, with a possible D match to TRBD1 (5 bases). This CDR3 spans 13 amino acids. Germline V CDR1 and CDR2: SGHTA, FQGNSA. Deletions cut 5 bases from V and 7 bases from J, with 12 bases between. The CDR3 here is CASSTRVGQPQHF. CDR3 nucleotides: TGTGCCAGCAGCACCAGGGTGGGCCAGCCCCAGCATTTT.

The gene calls are TRBV6-6 and TRBJ1-2; 8 bases match TRBD1. CDR1 and CDR2 from the germline V gene are MNHNY and SVGAGI (reference sequence). CDR3 length equals 14 residues. The V segment lost 2 bases and the J segment 4 bases; nucleotides outside the gene matches: 3. CDR3 residues: CASSYLTGGYGYTF. The DNA for the CDR3 is TGTGCCAGCAGTTACCTAACAGGGGGCTATGGCTACACCTTC.

A few counts support this clone. This chain uses TRBV9 with TRBJ2-7, with 7 bases lining up with TRBD1. Germline V CDR1 and CDR2: SGDLS, YYNGEE. There are 13 residues in the CDR3. V dropped 4 bases and J dropped 3; count of bases not matched to a gene: 4. CDR3 amino acids: CASSLGTDYEQYF. The CDR3 nucleotides are TGTGCCAGCAGCCTGGGGACAGACTACGAGCAGTACTTC.

In its sample, this clone was seen once. V gene TRBV4-3 combines with J gene TRBJ2-3; TRBD2 matches at 7 bases. The CDR3 consists of 17 residues. In germline, CDR1 is LGHNA, CDR2 YSLEER. The V and J ends lost 0 bases and 4 bases, in that order; junction bases with no gene match: 10. The CDR3 DNA follows: TGCGCCAGCAGCCAAGAACGTTCGAGCGGGATGCCAGATACGCAGTATTTT. This gives the protein CASSQERSSGMPDTQYF.

The chain combines TRBV7-2 with TRBJ1-2; D remains unclear. This CDR3 is 16 amino acids long. Germline CDR1 is SGHTA and CDR2 is FQGNSA. Trimming left V 1 base short and J 4 bases short, with 16 bases between. The CDR3 here is CASSLDRERAFYGYTF. In DNA form, the CDR3 reads TGTGCCAGCAGCTTAGATCGGGAGAGGGCCTTCTATGGCTACACCTTC.

The chain joins TRBV2 to TRBJ2-1; D gene unclear. This CDR3 region has 13 residues. CDR1 SNHLY and CDR2 FYNNEI come from the germline V gene. V was pared by 4 bases and J by 5 bases, with 9 bases between. Here the CDR3 DNA reads TGTGCCAGCAGTGGCAACTACAACAATGAGCAGTTCTTC. It encodes CASSGNYNNEQFF.

The J gene is TRBJ1-1, the V gene TRBV19; weak D call: TRBD1 (6 bases). The CDR3 spans 14 residues. Germline values: CDR1 LNHDA, CDR2 SQIVND (reference sequence). V lost 3 bases to trimming and J lost 3 bases, with 11 bases between them. The CDR3 coding sequence is TGTGCCAGTAGTATTTCAGGGGCGGACACTGAAGCTTTCTTT. Translated, it gives CASSISGADTEAFF.